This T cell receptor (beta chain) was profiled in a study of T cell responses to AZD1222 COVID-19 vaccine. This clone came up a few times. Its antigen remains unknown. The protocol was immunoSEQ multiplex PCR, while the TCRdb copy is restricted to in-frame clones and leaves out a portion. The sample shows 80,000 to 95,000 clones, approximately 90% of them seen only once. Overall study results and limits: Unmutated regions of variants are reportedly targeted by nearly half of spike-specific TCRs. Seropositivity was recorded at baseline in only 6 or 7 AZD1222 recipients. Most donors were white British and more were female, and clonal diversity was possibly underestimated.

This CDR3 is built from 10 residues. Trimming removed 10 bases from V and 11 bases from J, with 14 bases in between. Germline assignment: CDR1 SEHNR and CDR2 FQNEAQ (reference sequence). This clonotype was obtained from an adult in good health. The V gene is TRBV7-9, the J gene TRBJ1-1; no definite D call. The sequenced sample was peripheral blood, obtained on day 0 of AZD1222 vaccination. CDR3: CAIETRAAFF. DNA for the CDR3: TGTGCCATAGAGACGCGAGCGGCTTTCTTT. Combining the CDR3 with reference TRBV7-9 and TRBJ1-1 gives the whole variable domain DTGVSQNPRHKITKRGQNVTFRCDPISEHNRLYWYRQTLGQGPEFLTYFQNEAQLEKSRLLSDRFSAERPKGSFSTLEIQRTEQGDSAMYLCAIETRAAFFGQGTRLTVV.